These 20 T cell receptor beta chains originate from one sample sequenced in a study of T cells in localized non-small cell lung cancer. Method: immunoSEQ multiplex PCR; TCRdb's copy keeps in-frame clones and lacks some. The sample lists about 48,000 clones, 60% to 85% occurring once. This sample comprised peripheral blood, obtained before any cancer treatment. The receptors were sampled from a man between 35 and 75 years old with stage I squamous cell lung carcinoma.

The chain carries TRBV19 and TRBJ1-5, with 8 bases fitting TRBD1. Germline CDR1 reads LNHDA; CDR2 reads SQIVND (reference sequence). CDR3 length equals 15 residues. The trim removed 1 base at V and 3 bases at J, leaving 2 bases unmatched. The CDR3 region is CASSIGTGTNQPQHF. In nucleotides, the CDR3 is TGTGCCAGTAGTATAGGGACAGGGACCAATCAGCCCCAGCATTTT.

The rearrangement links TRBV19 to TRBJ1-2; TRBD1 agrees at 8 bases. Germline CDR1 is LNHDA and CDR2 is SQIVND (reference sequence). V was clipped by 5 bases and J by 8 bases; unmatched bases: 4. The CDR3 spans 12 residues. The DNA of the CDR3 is TGTGCCAGTAGTCGAGACAGGGGCGGCTACACCTTC. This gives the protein CASSRDRGGYTF. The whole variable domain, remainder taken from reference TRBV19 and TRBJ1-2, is DGGITQSPKYLFRKEGQNVTLSCEQNLNHDAMYWYRQDPGQGLRLIYYSQIVNDFQKGDIAEGYSVSREKKESFPLTVTSAQKNPTAFYLCASSRDRGGYTFGSGTRLTVV.

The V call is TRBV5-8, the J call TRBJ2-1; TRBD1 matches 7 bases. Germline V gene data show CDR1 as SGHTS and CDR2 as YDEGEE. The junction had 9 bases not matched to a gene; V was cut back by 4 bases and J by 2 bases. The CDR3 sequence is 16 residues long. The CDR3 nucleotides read TGTGCCAGCAGCACATTCCACGGACAGGCCTACAATGAGCAGTTCTTC. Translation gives CASSTFHGQAYNEQFF.

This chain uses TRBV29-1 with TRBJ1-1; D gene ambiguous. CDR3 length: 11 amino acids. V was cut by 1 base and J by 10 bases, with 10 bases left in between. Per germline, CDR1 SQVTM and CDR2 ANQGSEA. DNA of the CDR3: TGCAGCGTTGAAGGCGAGCTAAGAGCTTTCTTT. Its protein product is CSVEGELRAFF.

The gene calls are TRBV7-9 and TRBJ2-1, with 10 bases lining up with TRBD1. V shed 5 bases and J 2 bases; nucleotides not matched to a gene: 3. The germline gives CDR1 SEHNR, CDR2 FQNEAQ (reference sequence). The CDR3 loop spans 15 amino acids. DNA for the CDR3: TGTGCCAGCAGCCCTGGGACAGGGGCCTACAATGAGCAGTTCTTC. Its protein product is CASSPGTGAYNEQFF.

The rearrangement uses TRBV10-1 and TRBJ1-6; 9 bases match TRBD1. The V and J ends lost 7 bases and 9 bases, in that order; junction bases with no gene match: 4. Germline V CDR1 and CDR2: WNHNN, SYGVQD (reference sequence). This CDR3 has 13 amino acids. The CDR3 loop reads CASNRTGASPLHF. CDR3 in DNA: TGCGCCAGCAACAGGACAGGGGCTTCACCCCTCCACTTT.

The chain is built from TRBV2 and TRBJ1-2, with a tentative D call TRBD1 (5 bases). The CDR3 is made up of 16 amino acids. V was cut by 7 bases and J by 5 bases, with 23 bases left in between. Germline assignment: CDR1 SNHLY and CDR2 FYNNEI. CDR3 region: CASTQSAGYASYGYTF. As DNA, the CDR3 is TGTGCCAGCACCCAATCCGCAGGGTATGCGTCGTATGGCTACACCTTC.

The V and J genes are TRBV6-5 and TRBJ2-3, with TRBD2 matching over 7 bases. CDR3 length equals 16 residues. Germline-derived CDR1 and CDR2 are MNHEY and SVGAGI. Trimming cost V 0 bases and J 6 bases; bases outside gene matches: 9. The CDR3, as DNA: TGTGCCAGCAGTTACTCCTGGGGAGCCGGGGGGGATACGCAGTATTTT. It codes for CASSYSWGAGGDTQYF.

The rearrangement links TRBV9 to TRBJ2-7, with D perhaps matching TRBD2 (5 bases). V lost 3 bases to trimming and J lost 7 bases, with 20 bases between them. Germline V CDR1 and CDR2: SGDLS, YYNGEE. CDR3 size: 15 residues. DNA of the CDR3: TGTGCCAGCAGCGAGTCCGAGGGCATCCGGAGGGAGCAGTACTTC. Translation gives CASSESEGIRREQYF.

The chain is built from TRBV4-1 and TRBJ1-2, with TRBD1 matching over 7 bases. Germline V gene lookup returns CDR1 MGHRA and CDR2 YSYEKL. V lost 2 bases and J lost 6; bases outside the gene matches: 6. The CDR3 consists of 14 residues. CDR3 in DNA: TGCGCCAGCAGCCAACCAGGGGGAAGTGATGGCTACACCTTC. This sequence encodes CASSQPGGSDGYTF.

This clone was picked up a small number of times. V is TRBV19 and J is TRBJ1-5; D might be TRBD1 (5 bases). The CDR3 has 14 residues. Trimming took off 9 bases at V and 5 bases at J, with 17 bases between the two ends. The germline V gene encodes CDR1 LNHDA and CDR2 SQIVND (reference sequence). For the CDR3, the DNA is TGTGCCAGCCGATCTCGGGGCGGGGATCAGCCCCAGCATTTT. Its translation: CASRSRGGDQPQHF.

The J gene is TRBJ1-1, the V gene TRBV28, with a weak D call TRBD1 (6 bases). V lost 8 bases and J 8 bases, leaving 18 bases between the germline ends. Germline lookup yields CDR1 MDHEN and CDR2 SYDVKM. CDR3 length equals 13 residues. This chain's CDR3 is CASGHRERLEAFF. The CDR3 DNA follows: TGTGCCAGCGGACACAGGGAACGGTTGGAAGCTTTCTTT.

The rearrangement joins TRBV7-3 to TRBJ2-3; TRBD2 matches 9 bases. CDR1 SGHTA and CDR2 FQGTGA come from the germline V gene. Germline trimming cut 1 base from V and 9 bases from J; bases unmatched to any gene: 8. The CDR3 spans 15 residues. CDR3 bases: TGTGCCAGCAGCTTAAACCCTAGCGGGGCATCCACGCAGTATTTT. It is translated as CASSLNPSGASTQYF.

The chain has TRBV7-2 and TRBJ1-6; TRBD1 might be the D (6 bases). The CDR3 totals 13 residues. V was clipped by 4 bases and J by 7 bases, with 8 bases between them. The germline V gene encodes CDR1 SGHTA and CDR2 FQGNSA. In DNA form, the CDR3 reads TGTGCCAGCAGCTCTGACAGGAATTCACCCCTCCACTTT. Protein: CASSSDRNSPLHF.

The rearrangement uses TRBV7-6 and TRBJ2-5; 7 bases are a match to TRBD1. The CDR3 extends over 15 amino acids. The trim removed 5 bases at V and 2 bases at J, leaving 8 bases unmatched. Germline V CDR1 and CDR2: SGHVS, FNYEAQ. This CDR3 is CASSLLPGGQETQYF. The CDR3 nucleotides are TGTGCCAGCAGCCTACTCCCAGGGGGACAAGAGACCCAGTACTTC. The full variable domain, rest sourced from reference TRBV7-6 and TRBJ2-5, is GAGVSQSPRYKVTKRGQDVALRCDPISGHVSLYWYRQALGQGPEFLTYFNYEAQQDKSGLPNDRFSAERPEGSISTLTIQRTEQRDSAMYRCASSLLPGGQETQYFGPGTRLLVL.

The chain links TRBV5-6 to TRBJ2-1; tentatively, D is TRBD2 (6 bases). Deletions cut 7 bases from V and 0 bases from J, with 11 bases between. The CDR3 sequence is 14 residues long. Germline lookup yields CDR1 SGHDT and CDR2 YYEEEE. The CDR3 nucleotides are TGTGCCAGCTTGGAGGGCACCTCCTACAATGAGCAGTTCTTC. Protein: CASLEGTSYNEQFF. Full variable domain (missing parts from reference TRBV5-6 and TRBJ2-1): DAGVTQSPTHLIKTRGQQVTLRCSPKSGHDTVSWYQQALGQGPQFIFQYYEEEERQRGNFPDRFSGHQFPNYSSELNVNALLLGDSALYLCASLEGTSYNEQFFGPGTRLTVL.

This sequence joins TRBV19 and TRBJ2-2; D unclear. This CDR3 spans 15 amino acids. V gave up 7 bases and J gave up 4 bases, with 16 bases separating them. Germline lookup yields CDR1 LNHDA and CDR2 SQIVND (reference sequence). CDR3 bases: TGTGCCAGTACTCCCGGGCATGGCATCACCGGGGAGCTGTTTTTT. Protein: CASTPGHGITGELFF.

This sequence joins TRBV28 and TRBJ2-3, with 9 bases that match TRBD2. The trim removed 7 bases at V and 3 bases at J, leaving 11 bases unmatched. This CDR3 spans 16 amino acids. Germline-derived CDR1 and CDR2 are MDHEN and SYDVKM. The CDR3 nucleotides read TGTGCCAGCACTCCAGAGGGTAGCGGGGGAACAGATACGCAGTATTTT. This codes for CASTPEGSGGTDTQYF.

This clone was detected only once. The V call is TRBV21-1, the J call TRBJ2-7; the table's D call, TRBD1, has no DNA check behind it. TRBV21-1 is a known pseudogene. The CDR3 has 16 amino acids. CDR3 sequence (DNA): TGTGCCAGCAGCAGAACCGGACAGGGTGCCACCTACGAGCAGTACTTC. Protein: CASSRTGQGATYEQYF.

The CDR3 DNA reads as TGCGCCAGCAGCCAAGATACGGGGGGCGGCATTCAGTACTTC. It yields the protein CASSQDTGGGIQYF. V gene TRBV4-3 combines with J gene TRBJ2-4, with D perhaps TRBD2 (7 bases). This CDR3 is built from 14 residues. Between the trimmed V and J ends, which lost 0 bases and 9 bases, there was a span of 12 bases. Germline CDR1 LGHNA, CDR2 YSLEER.